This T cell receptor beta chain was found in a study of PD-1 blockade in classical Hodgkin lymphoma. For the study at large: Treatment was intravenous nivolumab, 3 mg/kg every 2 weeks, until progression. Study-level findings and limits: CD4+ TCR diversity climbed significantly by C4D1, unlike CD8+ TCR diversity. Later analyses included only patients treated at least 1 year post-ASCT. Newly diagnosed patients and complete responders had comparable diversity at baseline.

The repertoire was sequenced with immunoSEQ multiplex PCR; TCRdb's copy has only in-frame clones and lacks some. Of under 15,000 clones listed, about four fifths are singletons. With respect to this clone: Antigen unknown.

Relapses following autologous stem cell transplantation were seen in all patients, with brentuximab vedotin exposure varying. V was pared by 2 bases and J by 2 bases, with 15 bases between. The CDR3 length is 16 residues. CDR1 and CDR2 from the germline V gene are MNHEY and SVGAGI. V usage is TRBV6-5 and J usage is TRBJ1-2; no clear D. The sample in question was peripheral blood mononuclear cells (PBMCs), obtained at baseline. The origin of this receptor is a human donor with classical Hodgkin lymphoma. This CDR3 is CASSYGRALLNYGYTF. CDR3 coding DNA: TGTGCCAGCAGTTACGGGCGGGCGCTTTTGAACTATGGCTACACCTTC.